The 13 T cell receptor beta chains below were found in one sample sequenced in a study of radiotherapy plus CTLA-4 blockade in lung cancer. Measured with immunoSEQ multiplex PCR; TCRdb has only the in-frame clones, and not every one. The sample contains 75,000 to 95,000 clones, 55% to 75% of which appear only once. Sequenced material: peripheral blood, taken from a patient treated with radiotherapy plus ipilimumab. These receptors were collected from a human donor with non-small cell lung cancer that progressed on radiotherapy plus ipilimumab.

This rearrangement joins TRBV7-9 to TRBJ2-5; 10 bases agree with TRBD2. The end of the DNA is better explained by TRBJ2-7, so the J call may be wrong. This CDR3 comprises 16 residues. CDR1 and CDR2 from the germline V gene are SEHNR and FQNEAQ (reference sequence). The CDR3 DNA reads TGTGCCAGCAGCCCCGGGGGACTAGCGTCTTCCTACGAGCAGTACTTC. Translation gives CASSPGGLASSYEQYF.

V gene TRBV19 combines with J gene TRBJ1-5; 7 bases are a match to TRBD1. With 5 bases clipped from V and 4 bases from J, the junction kept 11 bases outside the gene matches. The CDR3 contains 16 residues. CDR1 LNHDA and CDR2 SQIVND come from the germline V gene (reference sequence). DNA of the CDR3: TGTGCCAGTAGTGTAGTTCCGGGACAGACTAATCAGCCCCAGCATTTT. It encodes CASSVVPGQTNQPQHF. The full variable domain, with the rest looked up from reference TRBV19 and TRBJ1-5, is DGGITQSPKYLFRKEGQNVTLSCEQNLNHDAMYWYRQDPGQGLRLIYYSQIVNDFQKGDIAEGYSVSREKKESFPLTVTSAQKNPTAFYLCASSVVPGQTNQPQHFGDGTRLSIL.

This chain joins TRBV29-1 and TRBJ1-1; D uncertain. The CDR3 is 13 residues long. The V gene lost 4 bases and the J gene lost 3 bases, with 12 bases spanning the gap. CDR1 SQVTM and CDR2 ANQGSEA come from the germline V gene. The CDR3 sequence is CSVVPQIDTEAFF. Written as DNA, the CDR3 is TGCAGCGTTGTCCCCCAGATAGACACTGAAGCTTTCTTT.

In regard to this clone: Its ends do not fully match the called genes, so a read error is possible. CDR3 nucleotides: TGTGCCAGCAGCTCAGGGCTTAGCGCGAACCCCGGGGAGCTGTTTTTT. It encodes CASSSGLSANPGELFF. V and J are TRBV5-4 and TRBJ2-2; either TRBD1 or TRBD2 may fit D (5 bases each). CDR3 length equals 16 residues. CDR1 is SGHNT, CDR2 YYREEE, per germline (reference sequence).

The CDR3 sequence is CASIRGESGSRDEQFF. Written as DNA, the CDR3 is TGTGCCAGCATCCGGGGAGAGAGCGGGAGTAGGGATGAGCAGTTCTTC. This chain links TRBV7-9 with TRBJ2-1; 8 bases agree with TRBD2. J lost 8 bases, V lost 7 bases, and 16 bases had no gene match. CDR1 SEHNR and CDR2 FQNEAQ come from the germline V gene (reference sequence). The CDR3 covers 16 residues.

The table lists this clone with a few counts. The chain uses TRBV4-1 and TRBJ2-1; no firm D call. Trimming took 1 base from V and 1 from J, leaving 8 bases between them. Germline values: CDR1 MGHRA, CDR2 YSYEKL. This CDR3 contains 15 residues. The DNA of the CDR3 is TGCGCCAGCAGCCAAGGTCCTGAATCCTACAATGAGCAGTTCTTC. Amino acids: CASSQGPESYNEQFF.

This clone was found a few times. The chain employs TRBV19 and TRBJ1-1; possible D gene TRBD1, 5 bases. Germline V gene sequence: CDR1 LNHDA, CDR2 SQIVND (reference sequence). V was trimmed by 5 bases and J by 8 bases, leaving 15 bases between them. The CDR3 has 13 amino acids. The DNA of the CDR3 is TGTGCCAGTAGTCCTGGGACCTTCAAAGAAGCTTTCTTT. Protein sequence: CASSPGTFKEAFF.

J is TRBJ1-2 and V is TRBV10-2; 11 bases match TRBD1. From germline, CDR1 is WSHSY and CDR2 SAAADI. The ends lost 8 bases at V and 7 bases at J; junction bases unmatched: 3. The CDR3 extends over 12 amino acids. The CDR3 sequence: CASSGTGGGYTF. CDR3 nucleotide sequence: TGCGCCAGCTCCGGGACAGGGGGTGGCTACACCTTC.

This clone was seen a handful of times. The chain has TRBV5-1 and TRBJ2-4; D possibly corresponds to TRBD1 (7 bases). V lost 0 bases and J lost 10, with 26 bases in between. The germline V gene has CDR1 SGHRS and CDR2 YFSETQ. The CDR3 has 18 residues. This chain's CDR3 is CASSLEGGGGASRRIQYF. CDR3 nucleotides: TGCGCCAGCAGCTTGGAAGGTGGAGGGGGCGCCTCCCGACGGATTCAGTACTTC.

Only one count was recorded for this clone. The rearrangement uses TRBV7-2 and TRBJ1-3; D remains unclear. Between the trimmed V and J ends, which lost 4 bases and 3 bases, there was a span of 4 bases. This CDR3 spans 12 amino acids. Germline values: CDR1 SGHTA, CDR2 FQGNSA. The CDR3 DNA sequence: TGTGCCAGCAGCTACAGTGGAAACACCATATATTTT. Translated, it gives CASSYSGNTIYF.

The chain combines TRBV6-5 with TRBJ2-3; D is possibly TRBD2 (5 bases). Germline V gene lookup returns CDR1 MNHEY and CDR2 SVGAGI. V was shortened by 5 bases and J by 3 bases, with 9 bases between the two germline ends. This CDR3 has 13 residues. DNA of the CDR3: TGTGCCAGCAGTCCCCCGGGGACAGATACGCAGTATTTT. This encodes CASSPPGTDTQYF.

This clone was observed a few times. The rearrangement uses TRBV28 and TRBJ2-7, with D unclear. The germline V gene encodes CDR1 MDHEN and CDR2 SYDVKM. This CDR3 has 11 residues. The V gene lost 5 bases and the J gene lost 2 bases, with 4 bases spanning the gap. DNA for the CDR3: TGTGCCAGCAGTCCAGCCTACGAGCAGTACTTC. It codes for CASSPAYEQYF.

This rearrangement joins TRBV28 to TRBJ1-3; D remains ambiguous. V was pared by 5 bases and J by 4 bases, with 3 bases between. CDR3 length: 11 amino acids. From germline, CDR1 is MDHEN and CDR2 SYDVKM. The CDR3 protein is CASSMGNTIYF. Written as DNA, the CDR3 is TGTGCCAGCAGTATGGGAAACACCATATATTTT.